The 27 T cell receptor beta chains in this list originate from one sample, sequenced in a study of T cells after yellow fever vaccination. Using its own MiXCR run on the 5' RACE reads, TCRdb lists one record per CDR3 protein. This table holds about 350,000 distinct CDR3 sequences, around 13% found once. The sample was CD4+ T cells sorted from PBMCs, taken 15 days after the yellow fever booster vaccination. The receptor set was obtained from a man between 18 and 35 years old who received the YFV17D yellow fever vaccine.

The chain recombines TRBV4-1 with TRBJ2-4; the match to TRBD1 covers 7 bases. The V segment lost 5 bases and the J segment 10 bases; nucleotides outside the gene matches: 11. This CDR3 has 14 residues. Germline CDR1 and CDR2: MGHRA and YSYEKL. CDR3 protein: CASSSGTDLGIQYF. In nucleotides, the CDR3 is TGCGCCAGCAGCTCCGGGACAGACCTCGGAATTCAGTACTTC.

This clonotype has just a few counts. V and J are TRBV6-2 or TRBV6-3 and TRBJ2-3, with D uncertain. CDR1 MNHEY and CDR2 SVGEGT come from the germline V gene. The CDR3 consists of 16 residues. The V and J ends lost 8 bases and 0 bases respectively, with 18 bases between them. This CDR3 is CASAKGATSSTDTQYF. In nucleotides, the CDR3 is TGTGCCAGCGCGAAGGGCGCGACGTCCAGCACAGATACGCAGTATTTT.

This clonotype turned up a few times. A much larger clone differs by one base, so this may be a read error. The chain links TRBV11-2 to TRBJ1-2, with D perhaps matching TRBD1 (5 bases). Germline V gives CDR1 SGHAT, CDR2 FQNNGV. V was cut by 5 bases and J by 4 bases, with 8 bases left in between. The CDR3 runs 12 residues. The CDR3 DNA reads TGTGCCAGCAGCCAGGACACCTATGGCTACACCTTC. This gives the protein CASSQDTYGYTF.

This chain uses TRBV12-3 or TRBV12-4 with TRBJ1-6; D is undetermined. With 3 bases removed from V and 2 bases from J, the gap between germline ends came to 8 bases. This CDR3 contains 15 residues. The CDR3 protein is CASSFSQTYNSPLHF. Written as DNA, the CDR3 is TGTGCCAGCAGTTTTAGTCAAACCTATAATTCACCCCTCCACTTT.

This clonotype was detected only a few times. The rearrangement links TRBV9 to TRBJ2-3; D is possibly TRBD2 (5 bases). Germline V lookup: CDR1 SGDLS, CDR2 YYNGEE. This CDR3 spans 15 amino acids. V dropped 2 bases and J dropped 2 bases, with 12 bases sitting between them. Here the CDR3 DNA reads TGTGCCAGCAGCGTCACCCCGGGGTTCACAGATACGCAGTATTTT. Translated, it gives CASSVTPGFTDTQYF.

This clonotype was picked up many times. The junction shows a germline mismatch at one end, possibly a read error. This sequence joins TRBV5-1 and TRBJ2-7, with 7 bases identical to TRBD1. CDR1 and CDR2 from the germline V gene are SGHRS and YFSETQ. This CDR3 is 14 amino acids long. The CDR3 here is CASSLGQGAYEQYF. The CDR3 DNA is TGTGCCAGCAGCTTGGGGCAGGGGGCCTACGAGCAGTACTTC.

This clonotype was counted only a few times. This chain links TRBV3-1 with TRBJ2-3; possibly TRBD1 for D (6 bases). The CDR3 is made up of 15 amino acids. Germline loops: CDR1 LGHDT, CDR2 YNNKEL (reference sequence). V gave up 2 bases and J gave up 1 base, with 10 bases separating them. The CDR3 sequence is CASSQNRVGTDTQYF. The CDR3 DNA reads as TGTGCCAGCAGCCAAAACAGGGTTGGCACAGATACGCAGTATTTT.

V usage is TRBV20-1 and J usage is TRBJ2-7, with D tentatively TRBD1 (6 bases). Between the trimmed V and J ends, which lost 2 bases and 5 bases, there was a span of 10 bases. The CDR3 covers 12 residues. The germline V gene encodes CDR1 DFQATT and CDR2 SNEGSKA (reference sequence). DNA of the CDR3: TGCAGTGCTAGATCAGGGGTGGACGAGCAGTACTTC. Protein product: CSARSGVDEQYF.

The CDR3 nucleotides are TGTGCCAGCAGTCCATGGCCCAGGTCCGAGCAGTACTTC. Encoded protein: CASSPWPRSEQYF. The V call is TRBV12-3 or TRBV12-4, the J call TRBJ2-7, with D hard to call. The CDR3 has 13 residues. V dropped 5 bases and J dropped 6 bases, with 14 bases sitting between them.

This chain links TRBV19 with TRBJ2-3; TRBD1 matches at 7 bases. The trim removed 9 bases at V and 2 bases at J, leaving 5 bases unmatched. CDR3 length: 13 amino acids. Germline V lookup: CDR1 LNHDA, CDR2 SQIVND (reference sequence). The CDR3 is CARDRAPTDTQYF. The CDR3, as DNA: TGTGCCAGAGACAGGGCCCCCACAGATACGCAGTATTTT.

The table lists this clonotype with a few counts. This rearrangement joins TRBV6-4 to TRBJ1-6; 9 bases are shared with TRBD1. Germline CDR1 and CDR2: MRHNA and SNTAGT. J gave up 5 bases and V 8 bases, and 4 bases lay outside the gene matches. The CDR3 covers 14 residues. CDR3 protein: CASSRDRDNSPLHF. In DNA form, the CDR3 reads TGTGCCAGCTCCCGGGACAGGGATAATTCACCCCTCCACTTT.

The chain has TRBV5-6 and TRBJ2-7, with D maybe TRBD2 (5 bases). From germline, CDR1 is SGHDT and CDR2 YYEEEE. CDR3 size: 16 residues. With 4 bases removed from V and 2 bases from J, the gap between germline ends came to 19 bases. The CDR3 bases are TGTGCCAGCAGCCCCCTGAACCGGGATACTACCTACGAGCAGTACTTC. Its protein product is CASSPLNRDTTYEQYF.

This clonotype was detected a few times. The rearrangement uses TRBV9 and TRBJ2-5; a weak D match, TRBD2 (7 bases). There are 17 residues in the CDR3. CDR1 and CDR2 from the germline V gene are SGDLS and YYNGEE. Trimming cost V 0 bases and J 2 bases, with 17 bases left between them. Written as DNA, the CDR3 is TGTGCCAGCAGCGTAGCCGGGGGGCCGTCTGGGCAAGAGACCCAGTACTTC. It yields the protein CASSVAGGPSGQETQYF.

This clonotype appeared a few times. This chain links TRBV27 with TRBJ2-3, with D possibly being TRBD1 (5 bases). V lost 7 bases to trimming and J lost 0 bases, with 14 bases between them. The CDR3 loop spans 15 amino acids. In germline, CDR1 is MNHEY, CDR2 SMNVEV (reference sequence). DNA of the CDR3: TGTGCCAGCATGGGGCTGGCGACTAGCACAGATACGCAGTATTTT. Translated: CASMGLATSTDTQYF.

This clonotype was detected only a few times. V is TRBV10-2 and J is TRBJ1-5, with D perhaps TRBD1 (6 bases). Germline CDR1 is WSHSY and CDR2 is SAAADI. CDR3 length: 16 residues. The V gene lost 3 bases and the J gene lost 2 bases, with 14 bases spanning the gap. As DNA, the CDR3 is TGCGCCAGCAGTGATATACAGGGAATCGGCAATCAGCCCCAGCATTTT. Encoded protein: CASSDIQGIGNQPQHF.

A word on this clonotype: At one boundary the junction diverges from the germline segment, which might be a read error. The chain has TRBV29-1 and TRBJ2-1; TRBD1 agrees at 8 bases. The V gene's germline CDR1 is SQVTM and CDR2 ANQGSEA. This CDR3 is 15 amino acids long. The CDR3 bases are TGCTGCGTTGTGTCCTCCGGGACAGGCCACAATGAGCAGTTCTTC. Translated, it gives CCVVSSGTGHNEQFF.

This clonotype was counted a few times. The chain joins TRBV6-6 to TRBJ1-2; TRBD1 agrees at 7 bases. Trimming took 0 bases from V and 8 from J; bases not matched to a gene: 6. The CDR3 contains 14 residues. CDR1 is MNHNY and CDR2 is SVGAGI in the germline V gene (reference sequence). Here the CDR3 DNA reads TGTGCCAGCAGTTACTCTGACAGGGAGGGCGGCTACACCTTC. Translation gives CASSYSDREGGYTF.

In its sample, this clonotype was seen a few times. The CDR3 bases are TGTGCCAGCAGCCGGGACAATCGATATGGCTACACCTTC. Protein product: CASSRDNRYGYTF. The rearrangement joins TRBV5-4 to TRBJ1-2; weak D call: TRBD1 (6 bases). The CDR3 runs 13 residues. Germline CDR1 reads SGHNT; CDR2 reads YYREEE (reference sequence). V was pared by 4 bases and J by 5 bases, with 12 bases between.

In this sample, this clonotype turned up a few times. This chain joins TRBV20-1 and TRBJ2-4; 7 bases fit TRBD1. V lost 6 bases and J lost 7; bases outside the gene matches: 12. This CDR3 has 14 residues. Per the germline V gene, CDR1 is DFQATT and CDR2 is SNEGSKA (reference sequence). Written as DNA, the CDR3 is TGCAGTGCCCCACCCGGGACAGCATGGAACATTCAGTACTTC. Translation gives CSAPPGTAWNIQYF.

The chain is built from TRBV5-6 and TRBJ2-4, with D perhaps being TRBD1 or TRBD2 (6 bases each). The V end lost 2 bases, the J end lost 4 bases, and 16 bases lay between the germline ends. CDR1 SGHDT and CDR2 YYEEEE come from the germline V gene. The CDR3 totals 16 residues. DNA of the CDR3: TGTGCCAGCAGCTTCTTAACTACGGGGGCTAAAAACATTCAGTACTTC. Protein: CASSFLTTGAKNIQYF.

Only a few counts were recorded for this clonotype. The chain is built from TRBV12-3 or TRBV12-4 and TRBJ2-5; TRBD1 is a possible D gene (6 bases). CDR3 length: 16 residues. The V and J ends lost 5 bases and 5 bases respectively, with 21 bases between them. The CDR3 is CASSPPGSGTGETQYF. CDR3 coding DNA: TGTGCCAGCAGTCCCCCGGGGTCAGGAACAGGGGAGACCCAGTACTTC.

The chain recombines TRBV25-1 with TRBJ2-1; 7 bases map to TRBD1. Germline CDR1 MGHDK, CDR2 SYGVNS. Germline trimming cut 2 bases from V and 2 bases from J; bases unmatched to any gene: 3. The CDR3 runs 15 residues. The chain's CDR3 is CASSERDSPYNEQFF. In DNA, the CDR3 is TGTGCCAGCAGTGAAAGGGACAGCCCCTACAATGAGCAGTTCTTC.

The V call is TRBV7-3, the J call TRBJ2-3, with D uncertain. V was clipped by 3 bases and J by 3 bases, with 7 bases between them. The CDR3 has 13 residues. Germline V gene sequence: CDR1 SGHTA, CDR2 FQGTGA. For the CDR3, the DNA is TGTGCCAGCAGCTTCCAACGTACAGATACGCAGTATTTT. Its translation: CASSFQRTDTQYF.

This clonotype was counted ten times or more. V gene TRBV5-1 combines with J gene TRBJ1-2; D call uncertain. Germline lookup yields CDR1 SGHRS and CDR2 YFSETQ. V was pared by 4 bases and J by 4 bases, with 14 bases between. CDR3 length: 14 residues. The CDR3 DNA follows: TGCGCCAGCAGCCCACCGCCACCCGTCTATGGCTACACCTTC. This translates into CASSPPPPVYGYTF.

This clonotype was observed at least ten times. The rearrangement joins TRBV7-3 to TRBJ2-1; TRBD1 might be the D (6 bases). The CDR3 has 12 residues. Germline CDR1 reads SGHTA; CDR2 reads FQGTGA. Trimming left V 5 bases short and J 7 bases short, with 9 bases between. The CDR3: CASSIRGNEQFF. CDR3 coding DNA: TGTGCCAGCAGCATAAGGGGGAATGAGCAGTTCTTC.

The V and J genes are TRBV6-5 and TRBJ1-2; D perhaps matches TRBD1 (6 bases). Germline V lookup: CDR1 MNHEY, CDR2 SVGAGI. V was shortened by 5 bases and J by 4 bases, with 17 bases between the two germline ends. The CDR3 is 15 residues long. For the CDR3, the DNA is TGTGCCAGCAGTACCGTTCGGGGGCTAGGCTATGGCTACACCTTC. Its translation: CASSTVRGLGYGYTF.

This chain links TRBV6-5 with TRBJ2-7; D perhaps matches TRBD2 (5 bases). This CDR3 has 14 amino acids. Germline V lookup: CDR1 MNHEY, CDR2 SVGAGI. V was trimmed by 5 bases and J by 0 bases, leaving 11 bases between them. The CDR3 DNA reads as TGTGCCAGCAGTCCCCGAGAGGGCTCCTACGAGCAGTACTTC. Protein sequence: CASSPREGSYEQYF.